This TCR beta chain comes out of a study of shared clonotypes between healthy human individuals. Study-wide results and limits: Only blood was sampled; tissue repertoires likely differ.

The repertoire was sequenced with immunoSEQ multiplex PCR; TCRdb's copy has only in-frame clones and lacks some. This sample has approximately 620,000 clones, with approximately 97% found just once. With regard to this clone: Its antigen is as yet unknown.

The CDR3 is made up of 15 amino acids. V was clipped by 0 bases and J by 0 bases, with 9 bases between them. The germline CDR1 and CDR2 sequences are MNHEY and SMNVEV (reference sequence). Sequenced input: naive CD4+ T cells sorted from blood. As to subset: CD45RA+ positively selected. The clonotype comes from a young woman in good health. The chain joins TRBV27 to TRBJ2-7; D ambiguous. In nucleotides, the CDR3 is TGTGCCAGCAGTTTATCTGGGGTCAGCTCCTACGAGCAGTACTTC. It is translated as CASSLSGVSSYEQYF.